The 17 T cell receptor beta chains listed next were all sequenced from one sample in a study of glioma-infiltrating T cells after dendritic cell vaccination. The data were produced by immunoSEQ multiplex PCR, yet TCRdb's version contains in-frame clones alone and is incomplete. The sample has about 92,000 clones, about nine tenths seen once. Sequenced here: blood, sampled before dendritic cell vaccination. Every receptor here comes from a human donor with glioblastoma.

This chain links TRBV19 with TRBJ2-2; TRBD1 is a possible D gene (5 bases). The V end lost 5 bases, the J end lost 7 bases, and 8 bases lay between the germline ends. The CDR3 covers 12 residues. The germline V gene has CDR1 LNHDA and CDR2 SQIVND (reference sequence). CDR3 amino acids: CASSPRVGELFF. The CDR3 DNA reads TGTGCCAGTAGTCCCAGGGTCGGGGAGCTGTTTTTT.

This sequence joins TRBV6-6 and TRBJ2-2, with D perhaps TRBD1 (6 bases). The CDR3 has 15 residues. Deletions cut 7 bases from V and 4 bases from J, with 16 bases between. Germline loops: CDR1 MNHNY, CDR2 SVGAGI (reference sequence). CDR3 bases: TGTGCCAGCACCACCCGCCCAGGGGCCACCGGGGAGCTGTTTTTT. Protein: CASTTRPGATGELFF.

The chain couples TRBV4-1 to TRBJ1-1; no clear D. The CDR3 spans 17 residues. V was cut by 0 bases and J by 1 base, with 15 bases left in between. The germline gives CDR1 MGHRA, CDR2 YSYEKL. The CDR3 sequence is CASSQDGRGAGNTEAFF. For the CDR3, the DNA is TGCGCCAGCAGCCAAGATGGTCGTGGCGCGGGGAACACTGAAGCTTTCTTT.

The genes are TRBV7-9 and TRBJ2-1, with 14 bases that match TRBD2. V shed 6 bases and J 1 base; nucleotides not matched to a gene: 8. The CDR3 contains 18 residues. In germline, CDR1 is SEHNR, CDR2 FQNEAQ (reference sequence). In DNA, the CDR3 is TGTGCCAGCAGTCCTCGGACTAGCGGGGGGTATTCCTACAATGAGCAGTTCTTC. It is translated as CASSPRTSGGYSYNEQFF.

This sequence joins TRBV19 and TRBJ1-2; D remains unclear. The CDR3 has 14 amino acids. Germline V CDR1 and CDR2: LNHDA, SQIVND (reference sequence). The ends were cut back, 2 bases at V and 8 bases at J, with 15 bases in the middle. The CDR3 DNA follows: TGTGCCAGTAGTATACCCTCGGACTTTTTGGGCTACACCTTC. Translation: CASSIPSDFLGYTF.

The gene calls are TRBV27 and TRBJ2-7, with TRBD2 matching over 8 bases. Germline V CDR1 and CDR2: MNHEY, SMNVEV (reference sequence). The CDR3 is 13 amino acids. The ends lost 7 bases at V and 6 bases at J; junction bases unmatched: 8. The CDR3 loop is CASTLGLGGEQYF. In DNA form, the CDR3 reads TGTGCCAGCACCCTGGGACTAGGAGGCGAGCAGTACTTC.

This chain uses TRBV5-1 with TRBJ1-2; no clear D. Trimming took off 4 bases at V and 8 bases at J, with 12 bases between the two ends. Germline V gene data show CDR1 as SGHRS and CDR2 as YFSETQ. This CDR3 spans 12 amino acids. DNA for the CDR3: TGCGCCAGCAGCGCGGGAAACAAGGGCTACACCTTC. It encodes CASSAGNKGYTF.

The CDR3 sequence is CASSQGPGAYGYTF. CDR3 bases: TGCGCCAGCAGCCAAGGGCCGGGAGCTTATGGCTACACCTTC. The gene calls are TRBV4-1 and TRBJ1-2; D not resolved. The V gene lost 1 base and the J gene lost 5 bases, with 11 bases spanning the gap. The CDR3 has 14 residues. The V gene's germline CDR1 is MGHRA and CDR2 YSYEKL.

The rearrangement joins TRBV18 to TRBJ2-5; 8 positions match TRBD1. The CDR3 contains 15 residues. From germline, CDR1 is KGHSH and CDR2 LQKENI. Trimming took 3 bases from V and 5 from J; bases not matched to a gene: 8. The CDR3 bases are TGTGCCAGCTCACCTGACAGGGGCCAGACGGAGACCCAGTACTTC. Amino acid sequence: CASSPDRGQTETQYF. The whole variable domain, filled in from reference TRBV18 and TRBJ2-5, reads NAGVMQNPRHLVRRRGQEARLRCSPMKGHSHVYWYRQLPEEGLKFMVYLQKENIIDESGMPKERFSAEFPKEGPSILRIQQVVRGDSAAYFCASSPDRGQTETQYFGPGTRLLVL.

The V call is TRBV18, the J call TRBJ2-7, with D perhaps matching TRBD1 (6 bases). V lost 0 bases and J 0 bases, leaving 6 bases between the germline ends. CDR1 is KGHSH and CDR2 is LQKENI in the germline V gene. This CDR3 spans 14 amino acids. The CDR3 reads CASSPPGASYEQYF. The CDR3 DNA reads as TGTGCCAGCTCACCACCGGGGGCCTCCTACGAGCAGTACTTC. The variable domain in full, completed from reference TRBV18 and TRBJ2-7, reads NAGVMQNPRHLVRRRGQEARLRCSPMKGHSHVYWYRQLPEEGLKFMVYLQKENIIDESGMPKERFSAEFPKEGPSILRIQQVVRGDSAAYFCASSPPGASYEQYFGPGTRLTVT.

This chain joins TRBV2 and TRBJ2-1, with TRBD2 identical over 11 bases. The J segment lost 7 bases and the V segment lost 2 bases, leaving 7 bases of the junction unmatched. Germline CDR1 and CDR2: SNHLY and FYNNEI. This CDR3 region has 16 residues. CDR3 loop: CASSERIASGRNEQFF. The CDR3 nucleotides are TGTGCCAGCAGTGAAAGGATCGCTAGCGGGAGGAATGAGCAGTTCTTC.

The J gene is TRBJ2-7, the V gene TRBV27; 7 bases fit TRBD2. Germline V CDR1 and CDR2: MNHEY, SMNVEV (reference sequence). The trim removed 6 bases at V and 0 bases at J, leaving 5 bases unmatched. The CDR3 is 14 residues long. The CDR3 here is CASRGGRASYEQYF. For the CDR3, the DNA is TGTGCCAGCAGGGGAGGGAGGGCCTCCTACGAGCAGTACTTC.

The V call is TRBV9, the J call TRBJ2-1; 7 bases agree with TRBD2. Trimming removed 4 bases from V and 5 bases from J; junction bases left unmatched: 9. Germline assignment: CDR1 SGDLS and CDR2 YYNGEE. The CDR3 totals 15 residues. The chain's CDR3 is CASSPSGGSDNEQFF. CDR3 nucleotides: TGTGCCAGCAGCCCGTCGGGCGGGAGTGACAATGAGCAGTTCTTC.

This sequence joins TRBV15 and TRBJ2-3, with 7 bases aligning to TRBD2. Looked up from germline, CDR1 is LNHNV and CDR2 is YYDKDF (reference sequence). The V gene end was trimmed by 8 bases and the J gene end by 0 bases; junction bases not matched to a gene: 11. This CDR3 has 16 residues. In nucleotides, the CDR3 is TGTGCCACCGGGAGGGGCATAGGAGGAAGCACAGATACGCAGTATTTT. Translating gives CATGRGIGGSTDTQYF.

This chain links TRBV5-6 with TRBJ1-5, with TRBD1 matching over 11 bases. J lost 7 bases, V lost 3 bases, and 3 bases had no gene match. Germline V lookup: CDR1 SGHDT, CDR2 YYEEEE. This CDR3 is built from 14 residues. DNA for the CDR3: TGTGCCAGCAGCTCCGGGACAGGGGGACAGCCCCAGCATTTT. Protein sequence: CASSSGTGGQPQHF.

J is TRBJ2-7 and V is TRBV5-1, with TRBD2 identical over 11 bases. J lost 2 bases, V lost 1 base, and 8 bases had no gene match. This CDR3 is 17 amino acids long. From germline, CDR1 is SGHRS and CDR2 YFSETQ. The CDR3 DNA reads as TGCGCCAGCAGCTTGCCCCCACTAGCGGGGGCCGCCTACGAGCAGTACTTC. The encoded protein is CASSLPPLAGAAYEQYF.

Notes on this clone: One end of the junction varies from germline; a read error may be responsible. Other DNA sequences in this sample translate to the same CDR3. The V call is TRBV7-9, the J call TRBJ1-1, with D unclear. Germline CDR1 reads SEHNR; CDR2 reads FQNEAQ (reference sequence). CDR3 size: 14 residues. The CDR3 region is CASSQESGNTEAFF. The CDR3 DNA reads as TGCGCCAGCAGCCAAGAATCGGGTAACACTGAAGCTTTCTTT.